Listed below are T cell receptor beta chains from one sample, sequenced in a study of blood T cell repertoires in COVID-19. Sequencing was performed with immunoSEQ multiplex PCR; in TCRdb, only in-frame clones are kept and a portion is missing. In the table there are approximately 150,000 clones, about nine tenths of which are singletons. The material sequenced was peripheral blood. The receptors originated from a human donor in a cohort sampled during active COVID-19. The CDR3 runs from the conserved cysteine through the conserved F or W. A D gene is named only where the DNA matches it firmly. For some rows the clone size is stated as once, few or many, or as a class when expanded; others skip it.

>TRBJ2-5|once|TRBD1|TRBV19
TGTGCCAGTACCGGGACAGCGCAAGAGACCCAGTACTTC
CASTGTAQETQYF
>TRBJ2-7|NA|TRBD1|TRBV19
TGTGCCAGTAGTATAAATCCGACAGGGCCCTACGAGCAGTACTTC
CASSINPTGPYEQYF
>TRBJ2-2|NA|TRBD2|TRBV5-5
TGTGCCTCTCTCGGGGGGATCGGGGAGCTGTTTTTT
CASLGGIGELFF
>TRBJ1-5|NA|TRBD1|TRBV2
TGTGCCAGCGGAGGGACAGGGGGCTCACAGCCCCAGCATTTT
CASGGTGGSQPQHF
>TRBJ1-3|many|TRBD1|TRBV4-1
TGCGCCAGCAGCCAACGTGCGGACAGGGAGTCTGGAAACACCATATATTTT
CASSQRADRESGNTIYF
>TRBJ2-6|once|TRBD1|TRBV25-1
TGTGCCAGCAGTCCCCGGACAGGACTCTCTGGGGCCAACGTCCTGACTTTC
CASSPRTGLSGANVLTF
>TRBJ2-3|NA|TRBD1|TRBV5-5
TGTGCCAGCAGCTTGCAGGGACAGGGGGTAGGCGATACGCAGTATTTT
CASSLQGQGVGDTQYF
>TRBJ2-1|NA|NA|TRBV18
TGTGCCAGCAGTACTAACAATGAGCAGTTCTTC
CASSTNNEQFF
>TRBJ1-2|NA|TRBD1|TRBV10-3
TGTGCCATCAGACAGGGGGCGAACTATGGCTACACCTTC
CAIRQGANYGYTF
>TRBJ2-2|NA|TRBD1|TRBV6-1
TGTGCCAGCAGTGAGACAGGGTTCGGGGAGCTGTTTTTT
CASSETGFGELFF
>TRBJ1-5|NA|NA|TRBV5-6
TGTGCCAGCAGCTTGGGGGGAGGCAATCAGCCCCAGCATTTT
CASSLGGGNQPQHF